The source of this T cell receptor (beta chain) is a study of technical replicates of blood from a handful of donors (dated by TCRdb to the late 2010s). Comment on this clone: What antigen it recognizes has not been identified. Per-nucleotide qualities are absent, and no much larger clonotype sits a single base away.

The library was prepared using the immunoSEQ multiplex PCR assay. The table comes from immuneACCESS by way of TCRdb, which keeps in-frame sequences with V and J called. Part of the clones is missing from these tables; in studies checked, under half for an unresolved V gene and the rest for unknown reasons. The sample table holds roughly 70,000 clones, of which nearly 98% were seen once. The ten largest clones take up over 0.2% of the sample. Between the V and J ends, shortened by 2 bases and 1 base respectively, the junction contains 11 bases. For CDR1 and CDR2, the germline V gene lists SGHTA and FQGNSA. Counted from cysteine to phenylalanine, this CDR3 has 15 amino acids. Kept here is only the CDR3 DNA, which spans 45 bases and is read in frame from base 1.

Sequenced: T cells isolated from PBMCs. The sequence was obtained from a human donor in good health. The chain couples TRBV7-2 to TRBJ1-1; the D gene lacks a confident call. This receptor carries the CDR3 CASSLYDGSNTEAFF. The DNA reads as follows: TGTGCCAGCAGCTTATACGACGGGTCGAACACTGAAGCTTTCTTT.